The rows below give T cell receptor beta chains drawn from one sample of a study of cytomegalovirus exposure and HLA in healthy donors. Sequenced by immunoSEQ multiplex PCR; TCRdb stores in-frame clones only, minus some. The table shows tens of thousands of clones, with 80% to 85% occurring only once. The specimen sequenced was PBMCs. The receptors originated from a young woman in good health and CMV-seropositive. CDR3s include the opening cysteine and the closing phenylalanine or tryptophan. The D gene is left open where the match is weak. The size entry is marked missing in some rows and otherwise reads once, few, many or a size class.

v_gene	j_gene	d_gene	abundance	CDR3nt	CDR3aa
TRBV27	TRBJ2-5	TRBD1	.	TGTGCCAGCAGTTTGCGGACAGGGGATGGGCAAGAGACCCAGTACTTC	CASSLRTGDGQETQYF
TRBV19	TRBJ2-7	.	few	TGTGCCAGTAGTCAACAGGGTGCTTACGAGCAGTACTTC	CASSQQGAYEQYF
TRBV28	TRBJ2-2	.	.	TGTGCCACCACCGTGCCATCGGTGGTGGGGGAGCTGTTTTTT	CATTVPSVVGELFF
TRBV2	TRBJ2-2	.	.	TGTGCCAGCACCCGGACAGACAACACCGGGGAGCTGTTTTTT	CASTRTDNTGELFF
TRBV29-1	TRBJ2-7	TRBD1	.	TGCAGCCATACCGGGACAGGGCTCGACGAGCAGTACTTC	CSHTGTGLDEQYF
TRBV7-8	TRBJ2-3	.	.	TGTGCCAGCAGCTTAGAGAGACAGACGCAGTATTTT	CASSLERQTQYF
TRBV18	TRBJ2-3	TRBD1	.	TGTGCCAGCTCACCATTTGTTTCGACAGGGGAAAGCACAGATACGCAGTATTTT	CASSPFVSTGESTDTQYF
TRBV7-2	TRBJ1-3	.	.	TGTGCCAGCAGCTTATCGTTTGGAAACACCATATATTTT	CASSLSFGNTIYF
TRBV6-1	TRBJ2-7	TRBD1	.	TGTGCCAGCAGTGAAGGATATCTATGGACAGGCCCCTCCTACGAGCAGTACTTC	CASSEGYLWTGPSYEQYF
TRBV10-3	TRBJ2-2	.	.	TGTGCCATCAGTGAGAATCGGGGGTCCACCGGGGAGCTGTTTTTT	CAISENRGSTGELFF
TRBV7-6	TRBJ1-6	.	.	TGTGCCAGCAGCTTATCGGGACACTTTTCACCCCTCCACTTT	CASSLSGHFSPLHF
TRBV9	TRBJ1-1	TRBD1	.	TGTGCCAGCAGCGTAGCTCGCCAGGGGGGCACTGAAGCTTTCTTT	CASSVARQGGTEAFF
TRBV28	TRBJ1-5	.	.	TGTGCCAGCAGCTCTAGTGCCTGGGGCAATCAGCCCCAGCATTTT	CASSSSAWGNQPQHF
TRBV27	TRBJ2-1	TRBD2	.	TGTGCCAGCAGTTTAGGAGCGGGGGGGGAGCAGTTCTTC	CASSLGAGGEQFF
TRBV10-2	TRBJ1-1	.	.	TGCGCCAGCAGGGCAGGTCTAAACACTGAAGCTTTCTTT	CASRAGLNTEAFF
TRBV27	TRBJ1-2	.	few	TGTGCCAGCAGTTCCTTCAAGAACACCGTTGACTATGGCTACACCTTC	CASSSFKNTVDYGYTF
TRBV7-2	TRBJ1-2	.	once	TGTGCCAGCAGCTTAGTAGGACTCATAAGTGGGGCCTTC	CASSLVGLISGAF
TRBV4-1	TRBJ1-4	.	.	TGCGCCAGCAGCCATTACTTATCTAGTGAAAAACTGTTTTTT	CASSHYLSSEKLFF
TRBV30	TRBJ2-7	.	.	TGTGCCTGGGCCGGCGGCCCCGTGAGAGAGCAGTACTTC	CAWAGGPVREQYF
TRBV14	TRBJ2-3	TRBD1	.	TGTGCCAGCAGCCCGATTACCGGGACAGGGGGCACAGATACGCAGTATTTT	CASSPITGTGGTDTQYF
TRBV6-5	TRBJ1-2	.	few	TGTGCCAGCAGTTCCCAAGGAGGGCACTATGGCTACACCTTC	CASSSQGGHYGYTF
TRBV28	TRBJ1-3	TRBD1	once	TGTGCCAGCAGTGACGGACAGGGGGCCACTGGAAACACCATATATTTT	CASSDGQGATGNTIYF
TRBV4-1	TRBJ2-1	TRBD2	.	TGCGCCAGCAGCCTCCTCCACCCGGGACTAGCGGGGGGGCCCTACAATGAGCAGTTCTTC	CASSLLHPGLAGGPYNEQFF
TRBV9	TRBJ2-7	.	.	TGTGCCAGCAGCGCGACAGCCTCCTACGAGCAGTACTTC	CASSATASYEQYF
TRBV7-9	TRBJ2-1	TRBD2	.	TGTGCCAGCAGCGGTAGCGGGGGGGCACGATCCTACAATGAGCAGTTCTTC	CASSGSGGARSYNEQFF
TRBV6-5	TRBJ2-7	TRBD1	.	TGTGCCAGCAGTTACAAAGGGGGCTCATGGGAGCAGTACTTC	CASSYKGGSWEQYF
TRBV5-1	TRBJ2-1	TRBD2	.	TGCGCCAGCAGCTTGGCGCCTAGCGGGGGAAATGAGCAGTTCTTC	CASSLAPSGGNEQFF
TRBV28	TRBJ1-1	TRBD1	.	TGTGCCAGCAGGACCGGACAGGGGCTCACTGAAGCTTTCTTT	CASRTGQGLTEAFF
TRBV6-5	TRBJ1-2	TRBD1	.	TGTGCCAGCTCCTCAGACAGGGGCCTCTATGGCTACACCTTC	CASSSDRGLYGYTF
TRBV10-1	TRBJ2-1	.	.	TGCGCCAGCAGTAAACAGGACTACAATGAGCAGTTCTTC	CASSKQDYNEQFF
TRBV27	TRBJ2-7	.	.	TGTGCCAGCAGTACCTATTGGACAGCGAGGATCTACGAGCAGTACTTC	CASSTYWTARIYEQYF
TRBV6-4	TRBJ2-1	TRBD1	.	TGTGCCAGCAGTACCGGGACAGGGCGGAATGAGCAGTTCTTC	CASSTGTGRNEQFF
TRBV27	TRBJ2-5	.	once	TGTGCCAGCAGTTTATCTATCCAAGAGACCCAGTACTTC	CASSLSIQETQYF
TRBV6-5	TRBJ1-1	.	once	TGTGCCAGCAGTTACGGTGGGGCGAACACTGAAGCTTTCTTT	CASSYGGANTEAFF
TRBV27	TRBJ2-2	TRBD2	.	TGTGCCAGCAGTTTATCCGGGCTAGCGGGGGGGTACACCGGGGAGCTGTTTTTT	CASSLSGLAGGYTGELFF
TRBV4-2	TRBJ2-5	.	.	TGTGCCAGCAGCCAAGATCTAGCCATCCAAGAGACCCAGTACTTC	CASSQDLAIQETQYF
TRBV5-1	TRBJ2-1	TRBD2	.	TGCGCCAGCAGCTTGCGCGGGGGGGCCGGGAATGAGCAGTTCTTC	CASSLRGGAGNEQFF
TRBV6-6	TRBJ1-5	.	.	TGTGCCAGCAGTTACGGCGGCTATAGCAATCAGCCCCAGCATTTT	CASSYGGYSNQPQHF
TRBV9	TRBJ2-1	TRBD1	.	TGTGCCAGCAGCGAGGGGGTGGGACAGGGTTACAATGAGCAGTTCTTC	CASSEGVGQGYNEQFF
TRBV7-2	TRBJ2-2	TRBD2	.	TGTGCCAGCAGCTCGGGACTAGCGGGGACGAACACCGGGGAGCTGTTTTTT	CASSSGLAGTNTGELFF
TRBV28	TRBJ1-2	.	.	TGTGCCACCGACACGGACAGAAACTATGGCTACACCTTC	CATDTDRNYGYTF
TRBV4-1	TRBJ1-1	.	.	TGCGCCAGCAGCCCGACAGGCTTCACTGAAGCTTTCTTT	CASSPTGFTEAFF
TRBV15	TRBJ2-1	TRBD2	.	TGTGCCACCAGCAGAGGGGGGGGACTAGAAAATGAGCAGTTCTTC	CATSRGGGLENEQFF
TRBV6-8	TRBJ1-1	TRBD1	.	TGTGCCAGCAGTTACTCGACCGGGACAGGAAAGTTGCGGGACACTGAAGCTTTCTTT	CASSYSTGTGKLRDTEAFF
TRBV28	TRBJ1-4	.	.	TGTGCCAGCAGTCTTGACAGGTACCCGAGCACTAATGAAAAACTGTTTTTT	CASSLDRYPSTNEKLFF
TRBV5-1	TRBJ2-5	.	.	TGCGCCAGCAGCGTCCGCCAGGCCCAAGAGACCCAGTACTTC	CASSVRQAQETQYF
TRBV7-3	TRBJ2-2	.	.	TGTGCCAGCAGCGGTGGCGGAGATAACACCGGGGAGCTGTTTTTT	CASSGGGDNTGELFF
TRBV28	TRBJ2-4	.	.	TGTGCCAGTGAGACAGTAGTTGAAAACATTCAGTACTTC	CASETVVENIQYF
TRBV7-9	TRBJ1-2	TRBD1	few	TGTGCCAGCAGCCCCGGGACAGGGTTTAACTATGGCTACACCTTC	CASSPGTGFNYGYTF
TRBV30	TRBJ2-5	TRBD2	.	TGTGCCTGGAGTCGGACGGCTAGCGGGGGAAAGACCCAGTACTTC	CAWSRTASGGKTQYF